This T cell receptor (beta chain) was captured in a study of neurological immune-mediated disorders. Study observations and caveats: The absence of shared CDR3 amino acid sequences among expanded clones across subjects suggests private repertoires in all groups. The study found the most TCR clonal expansion in HTLV-1-associated myelopathy and the least in multiple sclerosis, below healthy controls.

This clonotype has at least ten counts. Its antigen is not identified. V shed 3 bases and J shed 3 bases, with 8 bases lying between them. The CDR3 spans 13 residues. The method for making cDNA was 5'RACE, and it used 10-nucleotide random UMIs. Using its own MiXCR run on the 5' RACE reads, TCRdb lists one record per CDR3 protein. This table holds approximately 46,000 distinct CDR3 sequences, about 9.3% found once. The origin of this receptor is a man aged 65-85 years with HTLV-1-associated myelopathy (HAM/TSP). Sequences were obtained from PBMCs. The chain recombines TRBV12-3 or TRBV12-4 with TRBJ1-1; D possibly corresponds to TRBD1 (5 bases). The CDR3 DNA reads as TGTGCCAGCAGTTTTGACAGATACACTGAAGCTTTCTTT. Translating it yields CASSFDRYTEAFF.